The T cell receptor beta chain described here comes from a study of CD8 T cells in ankylosing spondylitis. V lost 4 bases and J 3 bases, leaving 16 bases between the germline ends. Germline V gives CDR1 LNHDA, CDR2 SQIVND (reference sequence). The CDR3 consists of 15 residues. Comment on this clonotype: Its specificity is unknown.

Via MiXCR, TCRdb re-called the 5' RACE reads, giving one row per CDR3 protein. Of a few hundred thousand distinct CDR3 sequences listed, roughly 15% are singletons. The study's findings and limits: The clones that were linked to disease were reported to be significantly enriched in matched synovial fluid samples from ankylosing spondylitis patients. It appeared that ankylosing spondylitis blood was characterized by a TCR beta motif of several highly homologous variants. A number of the motif variants had already been described in reactive arthritis synovial fluid and blood. In peripheral blood, disease-linked CD8+ clones occurred at relatively low frequencies.

Sequencing was done on a sample of blood, either unsorted or a sorted T cell fraction (not recorded which). The V gene is TRBV19, the J gene TRBJ2-7; D not certain. The origin of this receptor is a male donor with ankylosing spondylitis. The CDR3 DNA is TGTGCCAGTAGTAAGGTGGCAGGCGGAAACTACGAGCAGTACTTC. This translates into CASSKVAGGNYEQYF.